This T cell receptor beta chain appears in the sequencing data of a study of blood T cell repertoires in COVID-19. Overall study context: Specimens from acute and convalescent COVID-19 originated in the United States, Italy and Spain. Nucleic acid was either cDNA or gDNA, and it came from T cells, B-cell-depleted T cells, or PBMCs.

TCRdb's copy holds only in-frame clones and misses some; the assay was immunoSEQ multiplex PCR. This sample yields some 250,000 clones, of which approximately 82% are seen a single time; roughly 3% belongs to the top ten. CDR3 length: 16 residues. Germline V lookup: CDR1 LGHDT, CDR2 YNNKEL (reference sequence). V lost 2 bases to trimming and J lost 5 bases; unmatched junction nucleotides: 11. This receptor was obtained from a young woman with acute or convalescent COVID-19. This chain connects TRBV3-1 (or the pseudogene TRBV3-2) to TRBJ1-2, with 7 positions matching TRBD1. The sequencing input was peripheral blood. The CDR3 DNA reads TGTGCCAGCAGCCAAACCGGGACAGAATTCCAATATGGCTACACCTTC. It is translated as CASSQTGTEFQYGYTF.